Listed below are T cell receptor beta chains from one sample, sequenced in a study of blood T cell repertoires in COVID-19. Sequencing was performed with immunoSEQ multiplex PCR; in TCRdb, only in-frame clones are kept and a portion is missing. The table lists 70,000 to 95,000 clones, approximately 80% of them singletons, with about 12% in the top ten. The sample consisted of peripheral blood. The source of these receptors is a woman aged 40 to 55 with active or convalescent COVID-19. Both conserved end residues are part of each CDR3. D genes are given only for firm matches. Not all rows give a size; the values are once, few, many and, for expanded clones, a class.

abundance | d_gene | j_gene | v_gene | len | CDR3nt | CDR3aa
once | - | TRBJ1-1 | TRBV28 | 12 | TGTGCCAGCCTTCTTTACGGGGGAAAGGCTTTCTTT | CASLLYGGKAFF
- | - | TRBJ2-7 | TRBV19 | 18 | TGTGCCAGTAGTAAAGGAGGGTGGGACAGCGTCATTTCCTACGAGCAGTACTTC | CASSKGGWDSVISYEQYF
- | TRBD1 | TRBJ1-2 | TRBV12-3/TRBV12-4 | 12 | TGTGCCAGCAGTTACAGGGGGTATGGCTACACCTTC | CASSYRGYGYTF
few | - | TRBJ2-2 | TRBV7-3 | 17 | TGTGCCAGCAGCTTAGCGGGGGCGGGAAGGAACACCGGGGAGCTGTTTTTT | CASSLAGAGRNTGELFF
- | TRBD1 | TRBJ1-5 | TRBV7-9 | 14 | TGTGCCAGCAGTCCAGGGGGTAGCAATCAGCCCCAGCATTTT | CASSPGGSNQPQHF
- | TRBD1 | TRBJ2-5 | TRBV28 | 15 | TGTGCCAGCAGTCCCCGGACAGGCGTCCAAGAAACCCAGTACTTC | CASSPRTGVQETQYF
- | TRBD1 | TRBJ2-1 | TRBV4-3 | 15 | TGCGCCAGCAGCCAAGGTGACAGGGAGTACAATGAGCAGTTCTTC | CASSQGDREYNEQFF
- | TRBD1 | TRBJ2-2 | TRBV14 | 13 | TGTGCCAGCAGTCACAGGGGAACTAGGGAGCTGTTTTTT | CASSHRGTRELFF
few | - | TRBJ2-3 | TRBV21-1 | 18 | TGTGCCAGCAGCAAAACGGGATCGACAGGGGTTGGCACAGATACGCAGTATTTT | CASSKTGSTGVGTDTQYF
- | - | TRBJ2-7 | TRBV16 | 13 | TGTGCCAGCAGAGGACACCTGGCCTACGAGCAGTACTTC | CASRGHLAYEQYF
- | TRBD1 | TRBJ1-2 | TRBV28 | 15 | TGTGCCAGTTTGACGGGACAGGGAGAGTACTATGGCTACACCTTC | CASLTGQGEYYGYTF
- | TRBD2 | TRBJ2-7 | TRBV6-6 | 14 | TGTGCCAGCAGTCCTCTAACTAGCGGGAGCGAGCAGTACTTC | CASSPLTSGSEQYF
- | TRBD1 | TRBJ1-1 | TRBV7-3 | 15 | TGTGCCAGCAGCCCCCAGACAGGGCTGAACACTGAAGCTTTCTTT | CASSPQTGLNTEAFF
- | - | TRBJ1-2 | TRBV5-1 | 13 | TGCGTCAGCAGCCTGGGTATGAACTATGGTTACACCTTC | CVSSLGMNYGYTF
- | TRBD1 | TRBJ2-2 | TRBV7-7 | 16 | TGTGCTAGCAGCCCTGACAGGGGGCGAGGTACCGGGGAGCTGTTTTTT | CASSPDRGRGTGELFF